Listed here are 5 T cell receptor beta chains from one sample, sequenced in a study of T-cell reconstitution after alpha-beta-depleted transplantation in children. Library preparation (for TCRbeta) was performed with unique molecular identifiers. TCRdb re-derived calls from the PCR reads in MiXCR, one entry per CDR3 protein. The data show tens of thousands of distinct CDR3 sequences, with roughly 20% seen just once and 40% to 65% held by the top ten. Source: PBMCs, mostly from graft donor cells, taken 360 days after TCRalphabeta/CD19-depleted stem cell transplant. All receptors derive from a male patient aged 2-15 years who had a stem cell transplant for acute lymphoblastic leukemia, so the T cells may come from the graft donor.

This clonotype was detected ten times or more. V gene TRBV4-1 combines with J gene TRBJ1-2; a possible D gene is TRBD1 (6 bases). Germline CDR1 MGHRA, CDR2 YSYEKL. V was pared by 0 bases and J by 3 bases, with 11 bases between. The CDR3 spans 15 residues. The CDR3 nucleotides are TGCGCCAGCAGCCAAGAAACAGGGTTCTACTATGGCTACACCTTC. As protein: CASSQETGFYYGYTF.

The chain links TRBV5-6 to TRBJ2-1; 7 bases line up with TRBD2. The germline V gene encodes CDR1 SGHDT and CDR2 YYEEEE. Trimming cost V 6 bases and J 7 bases; bases outside gene matches: 1. This CDR3 is built from 11 residues. CDR3 amino acids: CASIGRNEQFF. In DNA form, the CDR3 reads TGTGCCAGCATCGGGAGGAATGAGCAGTTCTTC.

The chain carries TRBV11-2 and TRBJ2-7; 7 nucleotides match TRBD2. V dropped 4 bases and J dropped 0; count of bases not matched to a gene: 6. The V gene's germline CDR1 is SGHAT and CDR2 FQNNGV. This CDR3 spans 15 amino acids. The CDR3 spells CASSSLLASSYEQYF. CDR3 DNA sequence: TGTGCCAGCAGCTCCTTACTAGCGTCCTCCTACGAGCAGTACTTC.

This sequence joins TRBV7-8 and TRBJ2-1; no reliable D call. The CDR3 runs to 16 residues. V dropped 3 bases and J dropped 2 bases, with 14 bases sitting between them. Germline V gives CDR1 SGHVS, CDR2 FQNEAQ. CDR3 sequence: CASSLRVMSAYNEQFF. The CDR3 coding sequence is TGTGCCAGCAGCTTGCGAGTAATGAGCGCCTACAATGAGCAGTTCTTC. Drawing the rest from reference TRBV7-8 and TRBJ2-1, the complete variable domain is GAGVSQSPRYKVAKRGQDVALRCDPISGHVSLFWYQQALGQGPEFLTYFQNEAQLDKSGLPSDRFFAERPEGSVSTLKIQRTQQEDSAVYLCASSLRVMSAYNEQFFGPGTRLTVL.

This clonotype was picked up many times. The chain carries TRBV4-1 and TRBJ2-7; TRBD1 agrees at 8 bases. The ends lost 4 bases at V and 3 bases at J; junction bases unmatched: 11. In germline, CDR1 is MGHRA, CDR2 YSYEKL. This CDR3 has 16 residues. CDR3 coding DNA: TGCGCCAGCAGCCGAGAAAGACGGACAGGGTTCTACGAGCAGTACTTC. Residues: CASSRERRTGFYEQYF.